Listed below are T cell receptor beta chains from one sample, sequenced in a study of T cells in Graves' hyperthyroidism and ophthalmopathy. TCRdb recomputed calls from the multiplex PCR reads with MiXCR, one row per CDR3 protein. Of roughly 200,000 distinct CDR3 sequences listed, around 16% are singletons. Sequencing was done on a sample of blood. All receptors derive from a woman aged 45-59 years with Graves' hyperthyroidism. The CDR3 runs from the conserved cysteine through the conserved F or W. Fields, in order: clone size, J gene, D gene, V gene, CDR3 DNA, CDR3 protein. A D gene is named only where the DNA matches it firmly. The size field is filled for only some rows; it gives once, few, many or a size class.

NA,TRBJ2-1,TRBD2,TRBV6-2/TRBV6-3,TGTGCCAGCAGTTCAGGACAGGCCCCCGGGACTAGCCACAATGAGCAGTTCTTC,CASSSGQAPGTSHNEQFF
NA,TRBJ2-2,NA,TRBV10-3,TGTGCCATCAGTGAGTCCTGGAGGGGGGACACCGGGGAGCTGTTTTTT,CAISESWRGDTGELFF
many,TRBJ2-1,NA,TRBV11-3,TGTGCCAGCAGCAGAAGACTAGTTTACAATGAGCAGTTCTTC,CASSRRLVYNEQFF
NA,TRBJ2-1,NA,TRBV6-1,TGTGCCAGCAGGGCGGGATCCTACAATGAGCAGTTCTTC,CASRAGSYNEQFF
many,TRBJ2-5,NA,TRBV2,TGTGCCAGCAGCCCCCCGGGGGCTTCGGAGACCCAGTACTTC,CASSPPGASETQYF
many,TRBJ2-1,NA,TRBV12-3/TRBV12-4,TGTGCCAGCAAGAGAGGGTGGGGGGATAAGGATGAGCAGTTCTTC,CASKRGWGDKDEQFF
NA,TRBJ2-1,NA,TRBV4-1,TGCGCCAGCAGCCAAGATTACTACAATGAGCAGTTCTTC,CASSQDYYNEQFF
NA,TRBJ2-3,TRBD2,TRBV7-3,TGTGCCAGCAGCCCAAGCATTAGCGGGAGGGTTGATACGCAGTATTTT,CASSPSISGRVDTQYF
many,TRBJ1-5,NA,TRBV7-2,TGTGCCAGCAGCTTCCACAGCAATCAGCCCCAGCATTTT,CASSFHSNQPQHF
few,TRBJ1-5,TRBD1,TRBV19,TGTGCCAGTAGTATGGGGGGACAGTCCAATCAGCCCCAGCATTTT,CASSMGGQSNQPQHF
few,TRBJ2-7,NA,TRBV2,TGTGCCAGCAAGGTCAGCCTCTCCTACGAGCAGTACTTC,CASKVSLSYEQYF
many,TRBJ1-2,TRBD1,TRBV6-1,TGTGCCAGCAGTCCAGGACAGGGGGTAGATGGCTACACCTTC,CASSPGQGVDGYTF
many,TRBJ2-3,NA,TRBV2,TGTGCCAGCAGGGCGGTGGATACGCAGTATTTT,CASRAVDTQYF
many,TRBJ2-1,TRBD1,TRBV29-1,TGCAGCTTAGGGACAGGTAATAAGTACAATGAGCAGTTCTTC,CSLGTGNKYNEQFF
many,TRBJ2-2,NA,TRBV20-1,TGCAGTGCTAGCTCGGTTCTTACCGGGGAGCTGTTTTTT,CSASSVLTGELFF
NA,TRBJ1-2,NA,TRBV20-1,TGCAGTGCTAGAGAGATATCTGGCTACACCTTC,CSAREISGYTF
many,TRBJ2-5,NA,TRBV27,TGTGCCAGCAGTTTATCGGCAAGGGTGGAGACCCAGTACTTC,CASSLSARVETQYF
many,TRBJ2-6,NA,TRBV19,TGTGCCAGTAGTATAAGAACCTCTGGGGCCAACGTCCTGACTTTC,CASSIRTSGANVLTF
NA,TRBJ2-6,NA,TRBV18,TGTGCCAGCTCCCGCCAATTAGGGATCCCTGGAGACTCTGGGGCCAACGTCCTGACTTTC,CASSRQLGIPGDSGANVLTF
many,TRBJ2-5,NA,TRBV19,TGTGCCAGTAGTACCACCCCGGCGGGGCAAGAGACCCAGTACTTC,CASSTTPAGQETQYF
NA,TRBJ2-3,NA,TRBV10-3,TGTGCCATCAGTGATGTACGGGAGAAGGGTACGCAGTATTTT,CAISDVREKGTQYF
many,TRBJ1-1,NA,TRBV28,TGTGCCAGCAGCGCCTGGGAAGGGCGAAGAAACACTGAAGCTTTCTTT,CASSAWEGRRNTEAFF
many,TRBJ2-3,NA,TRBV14,TGTGCCAGCAGCCAGAGAGATACGCAGTATTTT,CASSQRDTQYF
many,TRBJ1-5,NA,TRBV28,TGTGCCAGCAGTTGGGGGGCCGATCAGCCCCAGCATTTT,CASSWGADQPQHF
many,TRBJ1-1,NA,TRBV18,TGTGCCAGCTCACCACAGCAGGACACTGAAGCTTTCTTT,CASSPQQDTEAFF
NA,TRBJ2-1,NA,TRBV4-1,TGCGCCAGCAGCCGCGGGAAATACAATGAGCAGTTCTTC,CASSRGKYNEQFF
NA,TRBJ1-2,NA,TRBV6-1,TGTGCCAGCAGGACGGTGCGCCTCGACTATGGCTACACCTTC,CASRTVRLDYGYTF
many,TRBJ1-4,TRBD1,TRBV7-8,TGTGCCAGCAGCTTATACCGGGACAGGGTTGAAAAACTGTTTTTT,CASSLYRDRVEKLFF
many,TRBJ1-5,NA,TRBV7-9,TGTGCCAGCAGCACGGCGACAGGTCCTCAGCCCCAGCATTTT,CASSTATGPQPQHF
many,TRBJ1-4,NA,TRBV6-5,TGTGCCAGCAGTTACTCGCCCTCGGGGGTCTGGGAAAAACTGTTTTTT,CASSYSPSGVWEKLFF
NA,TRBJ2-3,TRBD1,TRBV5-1,TGCGCCAGCAGCGCGACAGGGAGCACAGATACGCAGTATTTT,CASSATGSTDTQYF
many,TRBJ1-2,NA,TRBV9,TGTGCCAGCAGCGTAGCTAATGGGGGACGTGGCTATGGCTACACCTTC,CASSVANGGRGYGYTF
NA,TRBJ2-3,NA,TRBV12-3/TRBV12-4,TGTGCCAGCAGTTTGCTAGCTACTAGCACAGATACGCAGTATTTT,CASSLLATSTDTQYF
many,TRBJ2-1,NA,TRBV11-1,TGTGCCAGCAGCTTAACGCGGGACTTGGGATACAATGAGCAGTTCTTC,CASSLTRDLGYNEQFF
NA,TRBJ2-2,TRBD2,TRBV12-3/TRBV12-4,TGTGCCAGCACCCTTAGCGGGAGGCTCACCGGGGAGCTGTTTTTT,CASTLSGRLTGELFF
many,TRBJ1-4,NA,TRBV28,TGTGCCAGCGGGAGAGGGGCAACTAATGAAAAACTGTTTTTT,CASGRGATNEKLFF
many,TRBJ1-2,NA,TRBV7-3,TGTGCCAGCAGCTTAACTGTGACAGCCACTCTAGACGGCTACACCTTC,CASSLTVTATLDGYTF
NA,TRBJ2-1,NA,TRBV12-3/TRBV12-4,TGTGCCAGCAGTTTAGATGCGACTAGGCGGTTCTTC,CASSLDATRRFF
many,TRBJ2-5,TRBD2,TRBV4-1,TGCGCCAGCAGCCCCTTGAGGGCTAGCGGGAGGGTAGTGGAGACCCAGTACTTC,CASSPLRASGRVVETQYF
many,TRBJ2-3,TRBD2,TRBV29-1,TGCAGCGTTGCGGGACTAGAAAGAACAGATACGCAGTATTTT,CSVAGLERTDTQYF
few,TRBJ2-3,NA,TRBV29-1,TGCAGCGTTGATTTACCCGGGTCTAGCCGAGATACGCAGTATTTT,CSVDLPGSSRDTQYF
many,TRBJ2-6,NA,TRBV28,TGTGCCAGCAGTTTACTAACTGGGGCCAACGTCCTGACTTTC,CASSLLTGANVLTF
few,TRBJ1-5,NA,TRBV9,TGTGCCAGCAGCGTAGGGATCGGGGGCAATCAGCCCCAGCATTTT,CASSVGIGGNQPQHF
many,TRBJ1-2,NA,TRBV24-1,TGTGCCACACAGGACAGAAACTATGGCTACACCTTC,CATQDRNYGYTF
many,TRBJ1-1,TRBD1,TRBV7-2,TGTGCCAGCAGCTGGGACAGAATTGAAGCTTTCTTT,CASSWDRIEAFF
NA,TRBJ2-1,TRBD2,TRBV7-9,TGTGCCAGCAGCTTAAGCGGGACTAGCACTTACAATGAGCAGTTCTTC,CASSLSGTSTYNEQFF
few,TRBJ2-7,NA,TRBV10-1,TGCGCCAGCAGTGAGTCGAGAAGGACAGCACCTTTAAACGAGCAGTACTTC,CASSESRRTAPLNEQYF
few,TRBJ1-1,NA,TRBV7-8,TGTGCCAGCAGCTTCTTAATGTTCGGCCAGCCGAATCCTGAAGCTTTCTTT,CASSFLMFGQPNPEAFF
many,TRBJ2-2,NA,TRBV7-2,TGTGCCAGCATATTGAGGATCAGCGGAACTAACACCGGGGAGCTGTTTTTT,CASILRISGTNTGELFF
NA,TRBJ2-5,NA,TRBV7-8,TGTGCCAGCAGCGCCGGACAGAAAGAGACCCAGTACTTC,CASSAGQKETQYF
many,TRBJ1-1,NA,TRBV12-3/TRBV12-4,TGTGCCAGCAGTTCGGATATGGACACTGAAGCTTTCTTT,CASSSDMDTEAFF
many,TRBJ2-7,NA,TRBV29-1,TGCAGCGTTGAAGGAGGCGGGGCAGCATTCTACGAGCAGTACTTC,CSVEGGGAAFYEQYF
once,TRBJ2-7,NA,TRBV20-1,TGCAGTGCTCAGGACATCACCTACGAGCAGTACTTC,CSAQDITYEQYF
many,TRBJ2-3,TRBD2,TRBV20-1,TGCAGTGCCACCCAGTTGGGCGGGAGTCGCACAGATACGCAGTATTTT,CSATQLGGSRTDTQYF
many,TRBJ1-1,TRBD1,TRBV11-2,TGTGCCAGCAGCTTAGATGGACAGGGTACTTTGAACACTGAAGCTTTCTTT,CASSLDGQGTLNTEAFF
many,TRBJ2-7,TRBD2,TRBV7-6,TGTGCCAGCAGCTTGGGAGGGCCCAGCGAGCAGTACTTC,CASSLGGPSEQYF
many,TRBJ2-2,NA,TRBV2,TGTGCCACGTCACTGGGCAGGGGGAGGATCGGGGAGCTGTTTTTT,CATSLGRGRIGELFF
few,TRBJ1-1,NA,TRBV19,TGTGCCAGTAGTGCACCACTAGCCCGGGGACGGGGAACTGAAGCTTTCTTT,CASSAPLARGRGTEAFF